These T cell receptor beta chains were read from a single sample in a study of molecular identifiers for immune sequencing clone quantification. TCRdb used MiXCR to reprocess the PCR reads, holding one entry per CDR3 protein. The data hold some 650,000 distinct CDR3 sequences, with 15% to 20% observed a single time. The sample was naive CD8+ T cells from blood, with Jurkat cell RNA spiked in. These receptors all come from a human donor in good health. Some libraries in this study had Jurkat cell RNA spiked in. The CDR3 runs from the conserved cysteine through the conserved F or W. Fields, in order: D gene, J gene, V gene, clone size, CDR3 protein, CDR3 DNA. A D gene is named only where the DNA matches it firmly. Only some rows state a clone size, as once, few, many or a class for expanded clones.

d_gene: TRBD1; j_gene: TRBJ2-3; v_gene: TRBV11-2; abundance: many; CDR3aa: CASSFSTTGSTDTQYF; CDR3nt: TGTGCCAGCAGCTTCTCCACGACAGGGAGCACAGATACGCAGTATTTT
d_gene: .; j_gene: TRBJ2-2; v_gene: TRBV4-2; abundance: .; CDR3aa: CASSPKPGQNTGELFF; CDR3nt: TGTGCCAGCAGCCCCAAACCGGGACAGAACACCGGGGAGCTGTTTTTT
d_gene: TRBD1; j_gene: TRBJ2-5; v_gene: TRBV29-1; abundance: many; CDR3aa: CSVAQGAWETQYF; CDR3nt: TGCAGCGTTGCACAGGGGGCTTGGGAGACCCAGTACTTC
d_gene: .; j_gene: TRBJ1-2; v_gene: TRBV10-2; abundance: .; CDR3aa: CASSESPGIGHYGYTF; CDR3nt: TGCGCCAGCAGTGAGTCCCCAGGGATCGGCCACTATGGCTACACCTTC
d_gene: TRBD1; j_gene: TRBJ1-5; v_gene: TRBV6-5; abundance: few; CDR3aa: CASSTGGPLGNQPQHF; CDR3nt: TGTGCCAGCAGTACAGGGGGCCCCTTAGGTAATCAGCCCCAGCATTTT
d_gene: TRBD1; j_gene: TRBJ2-5; v_gene: TRBV19; abundance: .; CDR3aa: CASSLLGQGGETQYF; CDR3nt: TGTGCCAGTAGTTTGCTGGGACAGGGAGGTGAGACCCAGTACTTC
d_gene: TRBD2; j_gene: TRBJ2-3; v_gene: TRBV2; abundance: few; CDR3aa: CASSESLADSTDTQYF; CDR3nt: TGTGCCAGCAGTGAGTCACTAGCGGACAGCACAGATACGCAGTATTTT
d_gene: .; j_gene: TRBJ2-1; v_gene: TRBV5-6; abundance: many; CDR3aa: CASSPDRGAYNEQFF; CDR3nt: TGTGCCAGCAGCCCCGACCGGGGAGCCTACAATGAGCAGTTCTTC
d_gene: .; j_gene: TRBJ2-3; v_gene: TRBV7-9; abundance: many; CDR3aa: CASSSGPGHTDTQYF; CDR3nt: TGTGCCAGCAGCTCCGGACCGGGGCATACAGATACGCAGTATTTT
d_gene: .; j_gene: TRBJ2-7; v_gene: TRBV7-6; abundance: many; CDR3aa: CASSLGADRTYEQYF; CDR3nt: TGTGCCAGCAGCTTAGGAGCAGACAGAACCTACGAGCAGTACTTC
d_gene: .; j_gene: TRBJ2-5; v_gene: TRBV9; abundance: many; CDR3aa: CASSVLPQETQYF; CDR3nt: TGTGCCAGCAGCGTTCTGCCTCAAGAGACCCAGTACTTC
d_gene: .; j_gene: TRBJ1-1; v_gene: TRBV7-9; abundance: few; CDR3aa: CASSSPLGTEAFF; CDR3nt: TGTGCCAGCAGCTCGCCCTTGGGCACTGAAGCTTTCTTT
d_gene: .; j_gene: TRBJ2-5; v_gene: TRBV9; abundance: .; CDR3aa: CASSVQGGQETQYF; CDR3nt: TGTGCCAGCAGCGTTCAGGGGGGACAAGAGACCCAGTACTTC
d_gene: .; j_gene: TRBJ1-1; v_gene: TRBV30; abundance: many; CDR3aa: CAWTRPAGNTEAFF; CDR3nt: TGTGCCTGGACCCGTCCCGCAGGGAACACTGAAGCTTTCTTT